This T cell receptor (beta chain) was found in a study of blood T cell repertoires in COVID-19. Looking at the study overall: The study drew acute and convalescent COVID-19 samples from the United States, Italy and Spain. T cells, B-cell-depleted T cells, or PBMCs provided the cDNA or gDNA that served as material.

Germline V lookup: CDR1 MDHEN, CDR2 SYDVKM. V trimming: 4 bases; J trimming: 6 bases; junction bases outside the gene matches: 7. The CDR3 length is 14 residues. This clone has just a few counts. Authors' data handling: Amplifying reference gene primers gave estimates of nucleated cell counts. The table came from immunoSEQ multiplex PCR; TCRdb's copy has only in-frame clones and leaves some out. For V, J and clone size, that table is used; D and trimming come from the DNA. The data contain a few hundred thousand clones, 70% to 90% of them singletons. This chain joins TRBV28 and TRBJ2-7; 9 bases align to TRBD2. Material for sequencing was peripheral blood. The TCR comes from a man older than 75 with acute or convalescent COVID-19. CDR3 coding DNA: TGTGCCAGCAGTTATGGGCTAGCGGGATTCGAGCAGTACTTC. Translated, it gives CASSYGLAGFEQYF. Based on the CDR3 plus reference TRBV28 and TRBJ2-7, the full variable domain is DVKVTQSSRYLVKRTGEKVFLECVQDMDHENMFWYRQDPGLGLRLIYFSYDVKMKEKGDIPEGYSVSREKKERFSLILESASTNQTSMYLCASSYGLAGFEQYFGPGTRLTVT.